This T cell receptor (beta chain) was observed in a study of blood T cell repertoires in COVID-19. Generated by immunoSEQ multiplex PCR, the TCRdb table keeps only in-frame clones and is missing some. The sample holds 260,000 or so clones, roughly 76% seen once. The CDR3 length is 20 residues. CDR1 and CDR2 (germline): MNHNY, SVGAGI (reference sequence). The ends lost 6 bases at V and 7 bases at J; junction bases unmatched: 25. This clonotype was obtained from an elderly woman with COVID-19, enrolled during active disease. The chain recombines TRBV6-6 with TRBJ2-3; 10 bases match TRBD2. The specimen sequenced was peripheral blood. The CDR3 bases are TGTGCCAGCAGCCTCCGCCCCCCTTTAGCGGGGGGCCGTGAAAACTATACGCAGTATTTT. This gives the protein CASSLRPPLAGGRENYTQYF.